Given below is one TCR beta chain in context. The antigen it binds to is not known. No base qualities exist here, and no much larger clone lies one base off it. What this sample's time point label stands for: cycle 1 day 1 (C1D1), immediately before nivolumab initiation. Every trial patient had relapsed after autologous stem cell transplantation, and cohorts A, B and C differed in prior brentuximab vedotin exposure. The trial cohort comprised some 60 patients with relapsed/refractory classical Hodgkin lymphoma whose best overall responses were complete response, partial response or progressive disease. Single-agent nivolumab was administered to trial patients in the multi-cohort phase II CheckMate 205 trial. An independent review committee assessed best overall response by applying the 2007 International Working Group response criteria. Trial PBMCs were collected just before the start of nivolumab (C1D1) and during therapy at cycle 2 day 1 and cycle 4 day 1. Peripheral blood was collected in 8 mL Vacutainer Cell Preparation Tubes, from which PBMCs were isolated by centrifugation and then cryopreserved.

These data are taken from a study of PD-1 blockade in classical Hodgkin lymphoma (dated by TCRdb to the early 2020s). In terms of the full investigation: Nivolumab dosing was 3 mg/kg intravenously every 2 weeks, continuing until either disease progression or unacceptable toxicity. The study used TCR beta sequencing and CyTOF to define a peripheral blood immune signature of response to PD-1 blockade in classical Hodgkin lymphoma.

The trim is 1 base for V and 0 bases for J, with a gap of 7 bases between the germline ends. Via the germline V gene, CDR1 is MGHRA and CDR2 YSYEKL. The CDR3 spans 16 residues, from the cysteine through the phenylalanine. Of the read, only the CDR3 DNA is kept; its 48 bases are in frame from base 1. The Qiagen DNeasy kit was used to extract genomic DNA both from unsorted PBMCs and from the negatively selected CD4+ and CD8+ fractions. TCR beta CDR3 regions were subjected to amplification by immunoSEQ multiplex PCR with primers that anneal to V and J segments. A synthetic immune receptor repertoire was used to minimize amplification bias, and remaining bias was computationally removed after sequencing. The study's processing was this. Custom Python scripts were used to quantify repertoire diversity as the Shannon entropy index. Unsorted, CD4+ and CD8+ repertoires were examined separately, except in combined analyses, for which CD4+ and CD8+ sequences were merged in silico. Clonal expansion was defined as at least a 2-fold frequency increase after treatment relative to C1D1, with a pseudocount of 0.5 for undetected baseline clones. Clones with 0 or 1 copy at C1D1 were defined as singleton clones, while clones with 2 or more copies were defined as non-singleton clones. Clones expanded in unsorted samples were assigned a CD4+, CD8+ or unknown annotation through matching of protein sequences in sorted samples from the same patient. Wilcoxon tests were applied to paired samples to test diversity changes from C1D1 to C4D1. TCRdb mirrors the immuneACCESS table, restricted to in-frame sequences. Some clones are absent from its copies; in checked studies, under half trace to an unresolved V gene, and the reason for the others is unknown. Clone size and the V and J calls come from that table; the DNA yielded D and trimming. This sample is represented by around 91,000 clones; 75% to 90% of them were singletons. The ten largest clonotypes hold around 20% of the sample.

The full study reports these points: Baseline diversity similar to that of newly diagnosed patients was observed in trial patients achieving complete response, whereas significantly lower diversity was observed in partial responders and progressors. Baseline TCR diversity was reported to be lower in newly diagnosed patients than in healthy donors, and even lower in relapsed/refractory patients. Only a single clinical trial cohort was studied, and what caused the repertoire differences, possibly disease activity or prior therapy, remained undefined. By C4D1, a significant rise was seen in CD4+ TCR diversity but not in CD8+ TCR diversity (p=0.0027 vs p=0.16), and the rise was most apparent among complete responders (p=0.02). Lower diversity was seen in patients whose nivolumab began less than 1 year after ASCT, and these patients were left out of later analyses so that immune reconstitution would not confound the results.

The sequence was collected from a human donor with classical Hodgkin lymphoma. This chain joins TRBV4-1 to TRBJ1-6; the best D guess is TRBD1, with 6 bases matching. This material consisted of peripheral blood mononuclear cells (PBMCs), taken at baseline. The DNA reads as follows: TGCGCCAGCAGCCAAGGAGGGGGCTCCTATAATTCACCCCTCCACTTT. It is translated as CASSQGGGSYNSPLHF.